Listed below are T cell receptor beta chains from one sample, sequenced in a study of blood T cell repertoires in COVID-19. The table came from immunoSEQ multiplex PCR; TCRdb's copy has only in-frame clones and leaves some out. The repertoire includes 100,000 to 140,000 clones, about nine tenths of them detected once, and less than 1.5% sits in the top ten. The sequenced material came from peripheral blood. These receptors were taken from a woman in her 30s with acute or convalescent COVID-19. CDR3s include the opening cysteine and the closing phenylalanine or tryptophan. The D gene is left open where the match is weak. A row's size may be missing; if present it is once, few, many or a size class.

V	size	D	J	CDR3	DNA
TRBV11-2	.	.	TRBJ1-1	CASSGGGLRTEAFF	TGTGCCAGCAGCGGCGGGGGGCTAAGGACTGAAGCTTTCTTT
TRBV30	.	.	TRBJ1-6	CAWSPIRGGSPLHF	TGTGCCTGGAGCCCAATCCGGGGTGGGTCACCCCTCCACTTT
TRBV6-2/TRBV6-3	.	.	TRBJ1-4	CASSYSTQGGEKLFF	TGTGCCAGCAGTTACTCGACCCAGGGAGGTGAAAAACTGTTTTTT
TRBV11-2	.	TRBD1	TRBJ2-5	CASSPGQTSRETQYF	TGTGCCAGCAGCCCGGGACAGACCTCTAGAGAGACCCAGTACTTC
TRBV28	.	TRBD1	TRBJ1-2	CASWGQDNYGYTF	TGTGCCAGCTGGGGACAGGATAACTATGGCTACACCTTC
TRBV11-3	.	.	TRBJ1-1	CASSLSINTEAFF	TGTGCCAGCAGCTTGTCTATTAACACTGAAGCTTTCTTT
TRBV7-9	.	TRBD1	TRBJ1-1	CASTQPGGADNTEAFF	TGTGCCAGCACACAGCCAGGGGGCGCCGATAACACTGAAGCTTTCTTT
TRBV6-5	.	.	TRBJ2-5	CASSYSRDTATQYF	TGTGCCAGCAGTTACTCTAGGGACACTGCTACCCAGTACTTC
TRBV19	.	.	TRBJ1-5	CASSIGGGGYQPQHF	TGTGCCAGTAGTATAGGAGGGGGGGGATATCAGCCCCAGCATTTT
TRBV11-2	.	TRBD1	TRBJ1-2	CASRTNNHGQGNYGYTF	TGTGCCAGCAGGACCAATAATCACGGACAGGGCAACTATGGCTACACCTTC
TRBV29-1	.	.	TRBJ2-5	CSVVYSQETQYF	TGCAGCGTTGTATATAGTCAAGAGACCCAGTACTTC
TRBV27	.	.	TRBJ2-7	CASSLGRGITYEQYF	TGTGCCAGCAGTTTAGGGAGGGGGATCACCTACGAGCAGTACTTC
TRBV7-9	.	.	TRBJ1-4	CASSNNRVPNEKLFF	TGTGCCAGCAGCAATAACAGGGTGCCTAATGAAAAACTGTTTTTT
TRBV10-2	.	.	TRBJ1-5	CASSDSRRASNQPQHF	TGCGCCAGCAGTGATAGCCGCAGGGCTAGCAATCAGCCCCAGCATTTT
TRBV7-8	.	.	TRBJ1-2	CASSLARGGLSYGYTF	TGTGCCAGCAGCTTAGCGCGGGGGGGGCTCTCCTATGGCTACACCTTC
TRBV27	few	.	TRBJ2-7	CASSLGLANEQYF	TGTGCCAGCAGCCTTGGTTTAGCTAACGAGCAGTACTTC
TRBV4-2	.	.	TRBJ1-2	CASSQGQGQAYGYTF	TGTGCCAGCAGCCAAGGGCAGGGCCAAGCCTATGGCTACACCTTC
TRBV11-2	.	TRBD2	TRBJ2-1	CASSRLTSVNEQFF	TGTGCCAGCAGCCGGTTGACTAGCGTCAATGAGCAGTTCTTC
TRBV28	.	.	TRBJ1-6	CASSANSPLHF	TGTGCCAGCAGTGCGAATTCACCCCTCCACTTT
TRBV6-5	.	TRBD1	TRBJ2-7	CASSYPRQGSVEQYF	TGTGCCAGCAGTTACCCTAGACAGGGTTCGGTCGAGCAGTACTTC
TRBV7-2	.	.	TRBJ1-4	CASSLMGGTNEKLFF	TGTGCCAGCAGCTTAATGGGGGGTACTAATGAAAAACTGTTTTTT
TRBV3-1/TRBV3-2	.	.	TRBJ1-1	CASSPSRVLYTEAFF	TGTGCCAGCAGCCCCTCCAGGGTGTTGTACACTGAAGCTTTCTTT